This T cell receptor beta chain originates from a study of naive CD8 T cells in extremely preterm neonates. Extremely preterm deliveries at roughly 22-27 weeks of gestation provided the preterm samples. Live Annexin V-negative naive CD3+CD8+CD45RA+CCR7+ T cells were sorted. The CDR3 sequence is 14 residues long. Deletions cut 4 bases from V and 0 bases from J, with 10 bases between. CDR1 is SNHLY, CDR2 FYNNEI, per germline. This clone has a handful of counts. The antigen is undetermined. General observations from the study: Preterm samples differed in productive template counts; sample size was small. Preterm CDR3s were shorter than older groups', with fewer N additions and less trimming. Preterm neonates had significantly lower iChao1 richness than other age groups.

This table comes from immunoSEQ multiplex PCR, and its TCRdb copy is limited to in-frame clones, with some not included. The sample gives about 23,000 clones, more than 70% of which show up once; 0.7% to 1% is in the top ten. The sequence derives from a boy who was born preterm. Sequenced input: naive CD8+ T cells from cord blood. V is TRBV2 and J is TRBJ2-7, with D perhaps matching TRBD2 (6 bases). The CDR3 DNA reads as TGTGCCAGCAGTGCCTACGGGAGCTCCTACGAGCAGTACTTC. Its protein product is CASSAYGSSYEQYF.